The 9 T cell receptor beta chains below were found in one sample sequenced in a study of control samples from healthy donors and cancer patients. Profiled with immunoSEQ multiplex PCR; TCRdb holds only in-frame clones, not every one. In the table there are hundreds of thousands of clones, 90% of which are singletons. Sequenced material: PBMCs. All receptors derive from a middle-aged man with head and neck cancer.

The rearrangement joins TRBV11-1 to TRBJ2-6; D gene ambiguous. CDR1 SGHAT and CDR2 FQDESV come from the germline V gene (reference sequence). V was clipped by 5 bases and J by 2 bases, with 10 bases between them. The CDR3 covers 15 residues. CDR3 sequence: CASSMLVTGANVLTF. CDR3 nucleotides: TGTGCCAGCAGCATGCTAGTTACTGGGGCCAACGTCCTGACTTTC.

The chain couples TRBV19 to TRBJ2-5, with D possibly being TRBD1 or TRBD2 (6 bases each). Trimming stripped 5 bases from V and 3 bases from J, with 19 bases between. Germline CDR1 reads LNHDA; CDR2 reads SQIVND (reference sequence). The CDR3 is 16 amino acids. CDR3 residues: CASSPLPGAVEETQYF. The DNA of the CDR3 is TGTGCCAGTAGTCCCCTACCGGGGGCCGTGGAAGAGACCCAGTACTTC.

The rearrangement joins TRBV7-2 to TRBJ2-1; D unresolved. This CDR3 spans 15 amino acids. V was trimmed by 4 bases and J by 7 bases, leaving 17 bases between them. Germline-derived CDR1 and CDR2 are SGHTA and FQGNSA. CDR3 protein: CASSSPGGAWNEQFF. The CDR3 nucleotides read TGTGCCAGCAGCTCCCCAGGCGGAGCCTGGAATGAGCAGTTCTTC.

The rearrangement joins TRBV28 to TRBJ1-1; a weak D match, TRBD1 (6 bases). The V and J ends lost 7 bases and 1 base respectively, with 16 bases between them. The CDR3 contains 15 residues. In germline, CDR1 is MDHEN, CDR2 SYDVKM. DNA of the CDR3: TGTGCCAGCACCGTGGCGGGGGCGGGGAACACTGAAGCTTTCTTT. As protein: CASTVAGAGNTEAFF. Supplemented by reference TRBV28 and TRBJ1-1, the full variable domain reads DVKVTQSSRYLVKRTGEKVFLECVQDMDHENMFWYRQDPGLGLRLIYFSYDVKMKEKGDIPEGYSVSREKKERFSLILESASTNQTSMYLCASTVAGAGNTEAFFGQGTRLTVV.

The CDR3 DNA sequence: TGTGCCAGCAGCCAATTCACCGAAGCTTTCTTT. It codes for CASSQFTEAFF. The chain recombines TRBV16 with TRBJ1-1; D is unclear. CDR3 length: 11 residues. CDR1 and CDR2 (germline): KGHSY, FQNENV. Trimming pared 1 base from V and 8 bases from J, leaving 5 bases between.

Regarding this clone: The same CDR3 can be traced to other DNA sequences in this sample. The rearrangement joins TRBV19 to TRBJ1-5; 8 positions match TRBD1. CDR3 length equals 14 residues. The germline gives CDR1 LNHDA, CDR2 SQIVND (reference sequence). The ends lost 3 bases at V and 4 bases at J; junction bases unmatched: 2. The chain's CDR3 is CASSITGGNQPQHF. The CDR3 DNA sequence: TGTGCCAGTAGTATTACAGGGGGAAATCAGCCCCAGCATTTT.

The rearrangement links TRBV7-3 to TRBJ2-7; TRBD1 aligns across 11 bases. This CDR3 spans 14 amino acids. Losses at the gene ends were 5 bases for V and 4 bases for J; bases not matched to a gene: 4. Germline V CDR1 and CDR2: SGHTA, FQGTGA. The chain's CDR3 is CASSLGQGAYEQYF. The CDR3 DNA reads as TGTGCCAGCAGCCTCGGACAGGGGGCTTACGAGCAGTACTTC.

This chain's CDR3 is CASSLSPPQLDRGYFIHYGYTF. The DNA for the CDR3 is TGTGCCAGCAGTTTATCCCCCCCACAACTCGACAGGGGGTACTTTATACACTATGGCTACACCTTC. V and J are TRBV28 and TRBJ1-2; the match to TRBD1 covers 9 bases. Germline values: CDR1 MDHEN, CDR2 SYDVKM. This CDR3 region has 22 residues. Germline trimming cut 1 base from V and 3 bases from J; bases unmatched to any gene: 24.

This clone was counted a single time. The V call is TRBV28, the J call TRBJ2-2, with TRBD2 identical over 8 bases. Unmatched junction bases numbered 7, after V lost 6 bases and J lost 4 bases. This CDR3 spans 15 amino acids. Germline V CDR1 and CDR2: MDHEN, SYDVKM. In DNA, the CDR3 is TGTGCCAGCAGCAGTCGGGGGGGCCGCACCGGGGAGCTGTTTTTT. Its translation is CASSSRGGRTGELFF.